Included here is one TCR beta chain sequence, with context. Its antigen is unknown. Primers for the PCR totalled 60 Vbeta and 13 Jbeta. The assay was immunoSEQ multiplex PCR, and TCRdb's table has in-frame clones only and misses some. The sample carries about 130,000 clones, approximately 77% recorded once. The length of the CDR3 is 14 residues. Trimming cost V 5 bases and J 8 bases; bases outside gene matches: 7. Per the germline V gene, CDR1 is SGHAT and CDR2 is FQNNGV. Everyone who donated was a healthy bone marrow donor. The data were taken from a study of cytomegalovirus exposure and HLA in healthy donors. Study background: Of the donors genotyped, about 410 in all, around 76% fell in the Caucasian-associated ancestry cluster. The study's findings and limits: The study listed roughly 160 cytomegalovirus-associated TCR beta chains.

This clonotype was sampled from a woman aged 40 to 50 in good health and CMV-seronegative. Sequencing was carried out using PBMCs. J is TRBJ2-4 and V is TRBV11-2, with 9 bases that match TRBD1. In DNA, the CDR3 is TGTGCCAGCAGCCCGGGGACAGGGCGAGACATTCAGTACTTC. It codes for CASSPGTGRDIQYF.